This T cell receptor (beta chain) appears in the sequencing data of a study of response to subunit inactivated influenza vaccine. MiXCR was run by TCRdb on the RT-PCR reads, yielding one entry per CDR3 protein. The profile shows roughly 500,000 distinct CDR3 sequences, approximately 15% of them singletons. The CDR3 sequence is 13 residues long. Germline CDR1 ENHRY, CDR2 SYGVKD. V was pared by 5 bases and J by 4 bases, with 11 bases between. Findings and limits, study-wide: There was a suggestion from the authors that each seasonal influenza vaccination recruits few new T cells.

To note about this clonotype: The target antigen is unknown.

The sample in question was CD4+ T cells sorted from PBMCs, obtained around 25 months after vaccination. The chain has TRBV10-3 and TRBJ2-5, with D uncertain. This TCR came from a man between 50 and 75 years old who received an inactivated influenza vaccine. CDR3 in amino acids: CAISTQALETQYF. CDR3 nucleotide sequence: TGTGCCATCAGTACGCAGGCCCTAGAGACCCAGTACTTC.